Presented here are 31 T cell receptor beta chains from one specimen sequenced in a study of T cell repertoires in cytomegalovirus infection (dated by TCRdb to about 2019). These receptors' antigens are unknown. The sample's treatment or condition label, in plain terms: in vitro stimulation with specific CMV peptide epitopes to enrich CMV-specific T cells. Instrument used: Illumina HiSeq 1500. In-frame beta chains were kept once TCRdb had trimmed the public reads at Q25 with fastp and called clones with MiXCR. Under each unique CDR3 protein, matching rows form one entry showing the most common genes and DNA. Counted in this sample were about half a million distinct CDR3 sequences; 30% to 35% of them appeared once. The ten most abundant clones make up roughly a sixth of the sample. The specimen comprised cultured PBMCs, sampled from culture after CMV antigen stimulation. The receptors were gathered from a human donor in good health (CMV status not recorded). Some clones in this sample may be carry-over from other donors' samples.

This rearrangement joins TRBV5-4 to TRBJ2-7, with 7 bases fitting TRBD2. Germline V gives CDR1 SGHNT, CDR2 YYREEE (reference sequence). The CDR3 is 14 amino acids. The V gene end was trimmed by 4 bases and the J gene end by 7 bases; junction bases not matched to a gene: 11. The CDR3 loop is CASSLSGVAYEQYF. DNA for the CDR3: TGTGCCAGCAGCCTCAGCGGGGTTGCGTATGAGCAGTACTTC.

This clonotype was detected only a few times. J is TRBJ2-6 and V is TRBV19; no definite D call. The germline gives CDR1 LNHDA, CDR2 SQIVND (reference sequence). CDR3 length: 18 amino acids. V shed 11 bases and J shed 1 base, with 24 bases lying between them. The CDR3 DNA sequence: TGTGCCGCCGGTAAATGGCCGCCAAGGCAGTCTGGGGCCAACGTCCTGACTTTC. Translating gives CAAGKWPPRQSGANVLTF.

The rearrangement joins TRBV5-1 to TRBJ1-2, with no clear D. CDR1 SGHRS and CDR2 YFSETQ come from the germline V gene. The CDR3 contains 17 residues. The V end was cut by 2 bases, the J end by 6 bases, with 23 bases between. The CDR3 region is CASSLDERTLTTDGYTF. The CDR3 region has the DNA TGCGCCAGCAGCTTAGACGAAAGGACTCTAACGACGGATGGCTACACCTTC.

This clonotype appeared once. The chain uses TRBV29-1 and TRBJ2-7; TRBD1 matches at 9 bases. V trimming: 4 bases; J trimming: 4 bases; junction bases outside the gene matches: 14. Germline-derived CDR1 and CDR2 are SQVTM and ANQGSEA. CDR3 length: 16 amino acids. CDR3 sequence reads: CSVVHPGTGSSYEQYF. CDR3 nucleotide sequence: TGCAGCGTTGTTCACCCCGGGACAGGGTCGAGTTACGAGCAGTACTTC.

The chain carries TRBV29-1 and TRBJ2-3; no clear D. This CDR3 spans 16 amino acids. The germline V gene encodes CDR1 SQVTM and CDR2 ANQGSEA. The V and J ends lost 1 base and 0 bases respectively, with 14 bases between them. The CDR3 here is CSVEGHGDGSTDTQYF. The CDR3 DNA is TGCAGCGTTGAAGGGCACGGAGACGGGAGCACAGATACGCAGTATTTT.

This sequence joins TRBV7-2 and TRBJ2-2; 7 bases are shared with TRBD2. The CDR3 has 14 amino acids. The ends lost 4 bases at V and 6 bases at J; junction bases unmatched: 5. Germline CDR1 SGHTA, CDR2 FQGNSA. The CDR3 sequence: CASSYNLAAGELFF. The CDR3 nucleotides are TGTGCCAGCAGCTACAATCTAGCGGCCGGGGAGCTGTTTTTT.

This clonotype has at least ten counts. The junction departs from germline at one end; a sequencing error may be responsible. V usage is TRBV6-1 and J usage is TRBJ2-3; D is possibly TRBD1 or TRBD2 (5 bases each). The CDR3 loop spans 14 amino acids. Germline-derived CDR1 and CDR2 are MNHNS and SASEGT. CDR3 sequence (DNA): TGTGCCAGCAGGGAAGGGGACCGCACAGATACGCAGTATTTT. Protein product: CASREGDRTDTQYF.

The J gene is TRBJ2-1, the V gene TRBV28; perhaps D is TRBD1 or TRBD2 (6 bases each). This CDR3 has 15 residues. Deletions cut 6 bases from V and 0 bases from J, with 12 bases between. Germline assignment: CDR1 MDHEN and CDR2 SYDVKM. Here the CDR3 reads CASRTRGASYNEQFF. The CDR3 coding sequence is TGTGCCAGCAGGACAAGGGGGGCCTCCTACAATGAGCAGTTCTTC. The variable domain in full, completed from reference TRBV28 and TRBJ2-1, reads DVKVTQSSRYLVKRTGEKVFLECVQDMDHENMFWYRQDPGLGLRLIYFSYDVKMKEKGDIPEGYSVSREKKERFSLILESASTNQTSMYLCASRTRGASYNEQFFGPGTRLTVL.

This chain uses TRBV27 with TRBJ1-2; 8 bases map to TRBD1. Germline assignment: CDR1 MNHEY and CDR2 SMNVEV (reference sequence). The trim removed 5 bases at V and 4 bases at J, leaving 12 bases unmatched. This CDR3 contains 16 residues. CDR3 coding DNA: TGTGCCAGCAGTCATGAGGGATTTCAGGGGGCCTATGGCTACACCTTC. Its protein is CASSHEGFQGAYGYTF.

The V and J genes are TRBV7-8 and TRBJ2-1; 14 bases are shared with TRBD2. This CDR3 is built from 15 residues. Germline V CDR1 and CDR2: SGHVS, FQNEAQ. V lost 6 bases to trimming and J lost 8 bases; unmatched junction nucleotides: 6. The CDR3, as DNA: TGTGCCAGCAGAAGACTAGCGGGAGGGCTCGATGAGCAGTTCTTC. Translation: CASRRLAGGLDEQFF.

The chain recombines TRBV4-1 with TRBJ2-7, with 7 bases identical to TRBD1. V lost 4 bases and J lost 7; bases outside the gene matches: 4. This CDR3 is 12 amino acids long. CDR1 is MGHRA, CDR2 YSYEKL, per germline. The CDR3 loop reads CASSRDSNEQYF. The CDR3 DNA follows: TGCGCCAGCAGCCGGGACAGTAATGAGCAGTACTTC.

The chain couples TRBV2 to TRBJ2-3; D remains ambiguous. The germline CDR1 and CDR2 sequences are SNHLY and FYNNEI. Trimming removed 7 bases from V and 3 bases from J, with 8 bases in between. The CDR3 extends over 12 amino acids. The CDR3 bases are TGTGCCAGCAAAGATGGTACAGATACGCAGTATTTT. Translation gives CASKDGTDTQYF.

This chain links TRBV7-2 with TRBJ2-7; TRBD2 matches 12 bases. V trimming: 5 bases; J trimming: 5 bases; junction bases outside the gene matches: 13. CDR1 is SGHTA, CDR2 FQGNSA, per germline. This CDR3 contains 17 residues. The CDR3 DNA is TGTGCCAGCAGCCCCCCGGGTCTAGCGGGAGGGCTGCACGAGCAGTACTTC. Its translation is CASSPPGLAGGLHEQYF. Full variable domain (missing parts from reference TRBV7-2 and TRBJ2-7): GAGVSQSPSNKVTEKGKDVELRCDPISGHTALYWYRQSLGQGLEFLIYFQGNSAPDKSGLPSDRFSAERTGGSVSTLTIQRTQQEDSAVYLCASSPPGLAGGLHEQYFGPGTRLTVT.

The chain carries TRBV12-3 or TRBV12-4 and TRBJ1-4, with 7 bases aligning to TRBD1. J was trimmed by 6 bases and V by 2 bases; bases with no gene match: 3. The CDR3 totals 14 residues. The chain's CDR3 is CASSLQGEYEKLFF. The CDR3 DNA reads TGTGCCAGCAGTTTACAGGGGGAGTATGAAAAACTGTTTTTT.

This chain joins TRBV20-1 and TRBJ2-3, with TRBD2 matching over 12 bases. Germline V gives CDR1 DFQATT, CDR2 SNEGSKA (reference sequence). The V segment lost 3 bases and the J segment 7 bases; nucleotides outside the gene matches: 11. The CDR3 has 16 residues. The CDR3 sequence: CSARDAGTSGFNTQYF. The CDR3 nucleotides read TGCAGTGCTAGGGACGCCGGGACTAGCGGGTTCAATACGCAGTATTTT.

This clonotype showed up many times. The chain uses TRBV7-2 and TRBJ1-5; 7 nucleotides line up with TRBD1. CDR3 length: 15 amino acids. Trimming at V came to 0 bases and at J to 7 bases, leaving 6 bases not matched to a gene. Germline lookup yields CDR1 SGHTA and CDR2 FQGNSA. The CDR3 DNA reads as TGTGCCAGCAGCTTAGCGCAGGCAGGGGGACAGCCCCAGCATTTT. This gives the protein CASSLAQAGGQPQHF.

This clonotype was detected many times. The V and J genes are TRBV27 and TRBJ2-3; 12 bases are shared with TRBD2. The CDR3 totals 17 residues. V was pared by 10 bases and J by 3 bases, with 14 bases of the junction left unmatched. The germline V gene encodes CDR1 MNHEY and CDR2 SMNVEV (reference sequence). The CDR3 loop is CATQTATSGRVTDTQYF. Written as DNA, the CDR3 is TGTGCCACCCAGACCGCGACTAGCGGGAGAGTTACAGATACGCAGTATTTT.

The sample holds a few counts of this clonotype. V gene TRBV7-8 combines with J gene TRBJ2-3; D is undetermined. Germline CDR1 SGHVS, CDR2 FQNEAQ. The CDR3 has 16 amino acids. Trimming shortened V by 1 base and J by 3 bases, and 14 bases separated the two germline ends. CDR3 sequence: CASSLGTILYTDTQYF. Here the CDR3 DNA reads TGTGCCAGCAGCTTAGGGACCATCCTTTATACAGATACGCAGTATTTT.

This clonotype showed up just a few times. The V call is TRBV5-1, the J call TRBJ2-2; D gene unclear. The V end lost 0 bases, the J end lost 1 base, and 7 bases lay between the germline ends. The CDR3 spans 15 residues. In germline, CDR1 is SGHRS, CDR2 YFSETQ. The CDR3 DNA sequence: TGCGCCAGCAGCTTGGCCCGGCAGAACACCGGGGAGCTGTTTTTT. It specifies CASSLARQNTGELFF. Full variable domain (rest looked up from reference TRBV5-1 and TRBJ2-2): KAGVTQTPRYLIKTRGQQVTLSCSPISGHRSVSWYQQTPGQGLQFLFEYFSETQRNKGNFPGRFSGRQFSNSRSEMNVSTLELGDSALYLCASSLARQNTGELFFGEGSRLTVL.

This sequence joins TRBV20-1 and TRBJ2-7; 9 bases align to TRBD2. CDR3 size: 14 residues. Per germline, CDR1 DFQATT and CDR2 SNEGSKA (reference sequence). The CDR3 loop reads CSARGTSNSYEQYF. CDR3 DNA sequence: TGCAGCGCCCGCGGGACTAGCAACTCCTACGAGCAGTACTTC.

For the CDR3, the DNA is TGTGCCAGCAGCTTAGGACGGGAGTATCTTTGGGAGCAGTACGTC. It is translated as CASSLGREYLWEQYV. The chain uses TRBV7-8 and TRBJ2-7; D is perhaps TRBD2 (6 bases). The CDR3 consists of 15 residues. CDR1 and CDR2 (germline): SGHVS, FQNEAQ. V lost 1 base and J 7 bases, leaving 17 bases between the germline ends.

This clonotype has a handful of counts. The V gene is TRBV20-1, the J gene TRBJ2-1; D may be TRBD1 (8 bases). The CDR3 sequence is 18 residues long. V was trimmed by 3 bases and J by 5 bases, leaving 26 bases between them. The germline V gene has CDR1 DFQATT and CDR2 SNEGSKA (reference sequence). Here the CDR3 reads CSASLGQGRLADDNEQFF. The CDR3 DNA is TGCAGTGCTAGTTTAGGACAGGGACGACTAGCAGATGACAATGAGCAGTTCTTC.

There are a few counts of this clonotype. The chain recombines TRBV19 with TRBJ1-4; the D is unclear. The CDR3 is 14 amino acids. V was clipped by 5 bases and J by 3 bases, with 10 bases between them. CDR1 is LNHDA, CDR2 SQIVND, per germline (reference sequence). CDR3 sequence: CASSLDGANEKLFF. The CDR3 nucleotides read TGTGCCAGTAGTTTGGACGGGGCTAATGAAAAACTGTTTTTT.

This clonotype was seen more than once but under ten times. J is TRBJ1-2 and V is TRBV27; D call uncertain. The CDR3 has 16 residues. V was trimmed by 5 bases and J by 0 bases, leaving 16 bases between them. The germline CDR1 and CDR2 sequences are MNHEY and SMNVEV (reference sequence). The CDR3 coding sequence is TGTGCCAGCAGTCCCTCAATTGGTGATGCTAACTATGGCTACACCTTC. Translating it yields CASSPSIGDANYGYTF.

This clonotype was detected only a few times. J is TRBJ1-4 and V is TRBV4-1, with 8 bases aligning to TRBD1. The germline CDR1 and CDR2 sequences are MGHRA and YSYEKL. The trim removed 4 bases at V and 8 bases at J, leaving 9 bases unmatched. The CDR3 contains 15 residues. This CDR3 reads CASSPGQALREKLFF. CDR3 bases: TGCGCCAGCAGCCCGGGACAGGCACTTCGGGAAAAACTGTTTTTT.

The table lists this clonotype with a few counts. The chain links TRBV7-6 to TRBJ1-4; 7 bases align to TRBD1. The ends lost 5 bases at V and 10 bases at J; junction bases unmatched: 4. This CDR3 comprises 12 residues. The germline V gene has CDR1 SGHVS and CDR2 FNYEAQ. The CDR3 DNA is TGTGCCAGCAGCCCGTCAGGGGGAAAACTGTTTTTT. Amino acids: CASSPSGGKLFF.

The chain has TRBV6-2 or TRBV6-3 and TRBJ1-2; D remains unclear. Germline CDR1 and CDR2: MNHEY and SVGEGT. Trimming removed 5 bases from V and 8 bases from J, with 12 bases in between. This CDR3 has 12 amino acids. The CDR3: CASSPPLGGYTF. The CDR3 nucleotides are TGTGCCAGCAGTCCACCCCTGGGGGGCTACACCTTC.

This clonotype came up a few times. CDR3 sequence: CASSGDDRVAEAFF. CDR3 DNA: TGTGCCAGCAGCGGAGATGACAGGGTCGCTGAAGCTTTCTTT. This chain links TRBV7-9 with TRBJ1-1; TRBD1 matches at 7 bases. V was clipped by 5 bases and J by 6 bases; unmatched bases: 9. This CDR3 spans 14 amino acids. CDR1 is SEHNR and CDR2 is FQNEAQ in the germline V gene (reference sequence).

V usage is TRBV10-3 and J usage is TRBJ2-1; 7 nucleotides match TRBD2. The CDR3 loop spans 13 amino acids. The J segment lost 4 bases and the V segment lost 7 bases, leaving 4 bases of the junction unmatched. Germline values: CDR1 ENHRY, CDR2 SYGVKD. CDR3 residues: CAITSGTYNEQFF. The CDR3, as DNA: TGTGCCATCACTAGCGGAACATACAATGAGCAGTTCTTC.

This chain uses TRBV4-1 with TRBJ1-1, with D unclear. Per the germline V gene, CDR1 is MGHRA and CDR2 is YSYEKL. The CDR3 is made up of 15 amino acids. V was clipped by 3 bases and J by 2 bases, with 13 bases between them. CDR3 sequence reads: CASSQDRERNTEAFF. In DNA, the CDR3 is TGCGCCAGCAGCCAGGACCGGGAAAGAAACACTGAAGCTTTCTTT.

Relative to its sample, this clonotype is medium-sized (0.01 to 0.1%). This chain links TRBV7-9 with TRBJ1-2; a weak D match, TRBD1 (5 bases). CDR3 size: 14 residues. V was shortened by 5 bases and J by 8 bases, with 18 bases between the two germline ends. Per the germline V gene, CDR1 is SEHNR and CDR2 is FQNEAQ (reference sequence). CDR3 residues: CASSPMGPSPGYTF. The CDR3 nucleotides read TGTGCCAGCAGCCCTATGGGACCGTCCCCAGGCTACACCTTC.